This T cell receptor (beta chain) was recorded in a study of T cell responses to AZD1222 COVID-19 vaccine. The CDR3 covers 16 residues. With 5 bases clipped from V and 5 bases from J, the junction kept 12 bases outside the gene matches. The germline gives CDR1 GTSNPN, CDR2 SVGIG (reference sequence). Sequencing used immunoSEQ multiplex PCR; TCRdb keeps in-frame clones, though not all of them. The repertoire holds approximately 50,000 clones, with 86% as singletons. The chain recombines TRBV30 with TRBJ2-2; TRBD2 aligns across 9 bases. The source of this sequence is an adult who received the AZD1222 COVID-19 vaccine. The sequences come from peripheral blood, collected 28 days after the second AZD1222 dose. CDR3 amino acids: CAWGTHSSGATGELFF. The DNA for the CDR3 is TGTGCCTGGGGTACGCATTCTAGCGGGGCTACCGGGGAGCTGTTTTTT.